This entry concerns a single T cell receptor (beta chain). Only a few counts were recorded for this clone. This clone's antigen is unknown. Germline is not matched at one junction end, which may reflect a read error. This record belongs to a study of blood T cell repertoires in COVID-19 (dated by TCRdb to 2020 to 2021). Regarding the complete study: Samples covering the acute and convalescent phases of COVID-19 were provided by collaborators in the United States, Italy and Spain. A de-identified subject ID, COVID-19 status, age in years and sex were almost always included in the sample metadata. The repertoires were released in a freely available public database meant as a resource for research on the immune response to SARS-CoV-2. Deeply sampled blood TCRbeta repertoires from subjects exposed to, actively infected with, or recovered from COVID-19 were included in the dataset. Samples came from the ongoing ImmuneRACE study (first 160 participants) plus 1,254 subjects from 6 global collaborators. The material from the prospective study consisted of cDNA or gDNA derived from T cells, B-cell-depleted T cells, or PBMCs. Where available, HLA class I and class II types were taken from metadata supplied by the sample provider and were not determined by assay-based typing. Findings and caveats that apply to the study as a whole: Clinical and demographic metadata were provided uncurated, with the amount varying by source and participant.

One collaborating source in Seattle enrolled patients while the patients were actively infected and followed the patients over time throughout the course of disease. Each collaborating institution followed its own protocols to collect whole blood in K2EDTA tubes. For TCRbeta analysis, collaborators shipped samples in one of three forms: frozen whole blood, isolated PBMCs, or DNA extracted from either of those sample types. TCRbeta CDR3 regions were amplified from genomic DNA by means of the immunoSEQ Assay, a bias-controlled multiplex PCR. Per the original workflow: The number of nucleated cells in each sample was estimated by amplification of reference gene primers within the assay. To quantify the absolute abundance of each unique TCRbeta CDR3 rearrangement, sequence reads were collapsed and filtered. For each sample, productive Simpson clonality was calculated as the square root of Simpson's diversity index across productive rearrangements. Drawn from immuneACCESS, this table holds only the in-frame rearrangements with V and J called that TCRdb kept. Clones are partly lost; checked studies trace under half to an unresolved V gene and leave the rest unexplained. Clone size and V and J calls were adopted from that table, with D and trimming inferred from the DNA. In this sample the table shows about 34,000 clones, approximately 84% of which occur a single time. Jointly, the top ten make up roughly 3.1% of the sample.

Including the terminal cysteine and phenylalanine, the CDR3 comprises 15 residues. Solely the CDR3 DNA is kept, with 45 bases framed from the first base. The germline V gene provides CDR1 MNHEY and CDR2 SVGAGI. This sequence was found in a man between 65 and 85 years old with COVID-19, enrolled during active disease. Here the chain combines TRBV6-5 and TRBJ1-5, with TRBD1 identical over 8 junction bases. Material: peripheral blood. This receptor carries the CDR3 CASSDSQTGDQPQHF. The sequenced DNA: TGTGCCAGCAGTGACTCCCAGACAGGGGATCAGCCCCAGCATTTT.